This T cell receptor beta chain was captured by sequencing in a study of shared clonotypes between healthy human individuals. HIV-negative, healthy adults without recent acute infections or vaccinations were the donors. Profiled with immunoSEQ multiplex PCR; TCRdb holds only in-frame clones, not every one. The sample holds roughly 2 million clones, 95% seen once. CDR3 length equals 15 residues. Germline V CDR1 and CDR2: GTSNPN, SVGIG (reference sequence). V shed 5 bases and J 7 bases; nucleotides not matched to a gene: 8. Sequencing was performed on naive CD4+ T cells sorted from blood. Sample subset: CD45RA+ positively selected. This receptor was obtained from a man aged 18 to 30 in good health. J is TRBJ2-1 and V is TRBV30; 13 nucleotides match TRBD2. CDR3 coding DNA: TGTGCCTGGGCTCGGACTAGCGGGAGTGGTAATGAGCAGTTCTTC. Amino acids: CAWARTSGSGNEQFF.